A single T cell receptor beta chain is shown here with its context. This entry is derived from a study of cytomegalovirus exposure and HLA in healthy donors. The CDR3 totals 14 residues. Trimming pared 3 bases from V and 2 bases from J, leaving 9 bases between. The germline V gene has CDR1 WNHNN and CDR2 SYGVQD (reference sequence). The protocol was immunoSEQ multiplex PCR, while the TCRdb copy is restricted to in-frame clones and leaves out a portion. The data contain under 200,000 clones, about 89% of them singletons. This sequence was found in a woman aged 18-29 years in good health and CMV-seropositive. The sequenced sample consisted of PBMCs. V and J are TRBV10-1 and TRBJ2-3; possibly TRBD1 for D (5 bases). CDR3 amino acids: CASSEGVPTDTQYF. The DNA for the CDR3 is TGCGCCAGCAGTGAAGGGGTTCCCACAGATACGCAGTATTTT.